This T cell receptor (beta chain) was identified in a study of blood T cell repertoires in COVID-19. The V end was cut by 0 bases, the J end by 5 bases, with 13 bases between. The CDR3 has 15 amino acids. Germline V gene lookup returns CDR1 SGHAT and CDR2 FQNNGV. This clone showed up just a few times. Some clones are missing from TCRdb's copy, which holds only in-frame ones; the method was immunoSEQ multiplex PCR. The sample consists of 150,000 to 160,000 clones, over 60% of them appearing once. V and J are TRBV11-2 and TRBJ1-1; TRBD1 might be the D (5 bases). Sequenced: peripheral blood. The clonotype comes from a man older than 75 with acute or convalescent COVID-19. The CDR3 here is CASSLEAGLLTEAFF. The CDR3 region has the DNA TGTGCCAGCAGCTTAGAGGCAGGGCTCTTGACTGAAGCTTTCTTT.